Below, 20 T cell receptor beta chains from the same sample are listed, as sequenced in a study of shared clonotypes between healthy human individuals. The naive CD8 fraction comprised CD45RO-negative cells positively selected for CCR7 and excluded terminally differentiated effector memory CD45RA+ cells. Profiled with immunoSEQ multiplex PCR; TCRdb holds only in-frame clones, not every one. The sample has some 630,000 clones; approximately 96% are singletons. Sample: naive CD8+ T cells sorted from blood. These receptors came from a woman aged 25-40 years in good health.

The rearrangement uses TRBV5-1 and TRBJ2-3; D is perhaps TRBD1 (6 bases). The CDR3 loop spans 15 amino acids. V dropped 0 bases and J dropped 6 bases, with 14 bases sitting between them. Germline loops: CDR1 SGHRS, CDR2 YFSETQ. CDR3 DNA: TGCGCCAGCAGCTTGGGTGTACAGGGCCGTGATACGCAGTATTTT. Its translation: CASSLGVQGRDTQYF.

This chain links TRBV19 with TRBJ1-2; unclear D gene. This CDR3 contains 15 residues. V was clipped by 5 bases and J by 4 bases, with 17 bases between them. Germline lookup yields CDR1 LNHDA and CDR2 SQIVND (reference sequence). The CDR3 DNA reads TGTGCCAGTAGTGTACTTGGAGTTATATCCTATGGCTACACCTTC. Protein product: CASSVLGVISYGYTF.

This clone has only one observation. The CDR3 loop is CASSQGPPGSNTGELFF. CDR3 sequence (DNA): TGTGCCAGCAGCCAAGGCCCCCCGGGGTCAAACACCGGGGAGCTGTTTTTT. V usage is TRBV14 and J usage is TRBJ2-2, with TRBD2 as a possible D gene (5 bases). The CDR3 runs 17 residues. V was clipped by 1 base and J by 2 bases, with 14 bases between them. Germline CDR1 and CDR2: SGHDN and FVKESK. Looking up the rest from reference TRBV14 and TRBJ2-2 gives the full variable domain: EAGVTQFPSHSVIEKGQTVTLRCDPISGHDNLYWYRRVMGKEIKFLLHFVKESKQDESGMPNNRFLAERTGGTYSTLKVQPAELEDSGVYFCASSQGPPGSNTGELFFGEGSRLTVL.

The chain recombines TRBV19 with TRBJ2-4; the D is unclear. V was trimmed by 1 base and J by 1 base, leaving 8 bases between them. Germline V CDR1 and CDR2: LNHDA, SQIVND (reference sequence). This CDR3 is built from 15 residues. This chain's CDR3 is CASSIGSKAKNIQYF. CDR3 DNA sequence: TGTGCCAGTAGTATAGGCTCCAAGGCCAAAAACATTCAGTACTTC.

The gene calls are TRBV14 and TRBJ2-1; D gene ambiguous. The CDR3 spans 17 residues. In germline, CDR1 is SGHDN, CDR2 FVKESK. V lost 0 bases and J lost 5, with 17 bases in between. CDR3: CASSQDDRPAPNNEQFF. The CDR3 nucleotides are TGTGCCAGCAGCCAAGATGATAGGCCAGCCCCTAACAATGAGCAGTTCTTC.

The chain carries TRBV28 and TRBJ2-7; perhaps TRBD1 as D (6 bases). Germline V gene lookup returns CDR1 MDHEN and CDR2 SYDVKM. The CDR3 length is 13 residues. V was pared by 8 bases and J by 1 base, with 12 bases between. CDR3 sequence (DNA): TGTGCCAGCGCTCCGAGGGGGTCCTACGAGCAGTACTTC. Translating gives CASAPRGSYEQYF.

J is TRBJ2-5 and V is TRBV14; D perhaps matches TRBD2 (5 bases). Germline CDR1 is SGHDN and CDR2 is FVKESK. V lost 2 bases and J lost 5, with 21 bases in between. This CDR3 is built from 17 residues. The CDR3 sequence is CASSQRLGLTYGETQYF. The CDR3 DNA sequence: TGTGCCAGCAGCCAACGCTTAGGACTCACATACGGGGAGACCCAGTACTTC.

This clone was found once. V is TRBV4-1 and J is TRBJ1-6; no reliable D call. Trimming cost V 4 bases and J 9 bases, with 10 bases left between them. The CDR3 has 13 residues. Germline lookup yields CDR1 MGHRA and CDR2 YSYEKL. The CDR3, as DNA: TGCGCCAGCAGCCTATTGCGGGTTTCACCCCTCCACTTT. This sequence encodes CASSLLRVSPLHF.

The chain has TRBV6-4 and TRBJ1-2; D call uncertain. This CDR3 is 15 amino acids long. V lost 2 bases and J 8 bases, leaving 18 bases between the germline ends. The germline V gene has CDR1 MRHNA and CDR2 SNTAGT. This CDR3 is CASSDIREGVLGYTF. The CDR3 region has the DNA TGTGCCAGCAGTGACATTAGGGAGGGAGTTCTCGGCTACACCTTC.

Remarks on this clone: The sample holds other DNA sequences that translate to the same CDR3. The chain joins TRBV19 to TRBJ2-7; a possible D gene is TRBD2 (6 bases). Per germline, CDR1 LNHDA and CDR2 SQIVND (reference sequence). The CDR3 is 14 residues long. Trimming removed 5 bases from V and 2 bases from J, with 13 bases in between. The DNA for the CDR3 is TGTGCCAGTAGTCCGGGACTGGGGGCCTACGAGCAGTACTTC. This encodes CASSPGLGAYEQYF.

The V and J genes are TRBV27 and TRBJ1-1, with D possibly matching TRBD1 (5 bases). Germline V gene lookup returns CDR1 MNHEY and CDR2 SMNVEV (reference sequence). The CDR3 covers 14 residues. V lost 5 bases to trimming and J lost 4 bases, with 14 bases between them. CDR3 DNA: TGTGCCAGCAGTCCCGGGCGGGGCGGCACTGAAGCTTTCTTT. Encoded protein: CASSPGRGGTEAFF.

This clone was observed once. The rearrangement uses TRBV29-1 and TRBJ2-1; D is possibly TRBD1 or TRBD2 (5 bases each). Germline CDR1 is SQVTM and CDR2 is ANQGSEA. The V gene lost 3 bases and the J gene lost 4 bases, with 22 bases spanning the gap. The CDR3 extends over 17 amino acids. The CDR3 sequence is CSVDGDASTTLYNEQFF. As DNA, the CDR3 is TGCAGCGTTGATGGGGACGCCTCCACGACCCTTTACAATGAGCAGTTCTTC.

The CDR3 loop is CASSGWMGGAGIAYGYTF. The CDR3 DNA sequence: TGTGCCAGCAGCGGATGGATGGGTGGGGCAGGGATCGCCTATGGCTACACCTTC. The rearrangement links TRBV9 to TRBJ1-2; D might be TRBD1 (5 bases). Trimming took off 3 bases at V and 4 bases at J, with 25 bases between the two ends. The CDR3 totals 18 residues. CDR1 SGDLS and CDR2 YYNGEE come from the germline V gene.

This clone was counted a single time. V gene TRBV27 combines with J gene TRBJ2-1, with D possibly TRBD2 on 6 matching bases. Germline V CDR1 and CDR2: MNHEY, SMNVEV (reference sequence). The CDR3 runs to 15 residues. Trimming pared 3 bases from V and 0 bases from J, leaving 9 bases between. The CDR3 spells CASSLIGSSYNEQFF. The CDR3 region has the DNA TGTGCCAGCAGTTTGATCGGGAGCTCCTACAATGAGCAGTTCTTC.

The chain is built from TRBV15 and TRBJ2-2; TRBD2 matches at 7 bases. In germline, CDR1 is LNHNV, CDR2 YYDKDF (reference sequence). The V segment lost 6 bases and the J segment 7 bases; nucleotides outside the gene matches: 5. CDR3 length equals 13 residues. CDR3 protein: CATRRELGGELFF. In nucleotides, the CDR3 is TGTGCCACCAGGCGGGAGTTGGGCGGGGAGCTGTTTTTT.

This chain uses TRBV9 with TRBJ2-2; the D is unclear. The length of the CDR3 is 15 residues. Trimming took off 3 bases at V and 2 bases at J, with 11 bases between the two ends. Germline assignment: CDR1 SGDLS and CDR2 YYNGEE. The chain's CDR3 is CASSAPTDNTGELFF. Here the CDR3 DNA reads TGTGCCAGCAGCGCTCCGACGGATAACACCGGGGAGCTGTTTTTT. Filled out from reference TRBV9 and TRBJ2-2, the complete variable domain reads DSGVTQTPKHLITATGQRVTLRCSPRSGDLSVYWYQQSLDQGLQFLIQYYNGEERAKGNILERFSAQQFPDLHSELNLSSLELGDSALYFCASSAPTDNTGELFFGEGSRLTVL.

The chain employs TRBV6-5 and TRBJ1-1; 7 positions match TRBD1. From germline, CDR1 is MNHEY and CDR2 SVGAGI. The V gene end was trimmed by 2 bases and the J gene end by 4 bases; junction bases not matched to a gene: 4. CDR3 length: 14 residues. The CDR3 loop reads CASSYRGLGTEAFF. DNA of the CDR3: TGTGCCAGCAGTTACAGGGGGCTAGGCACTGAAGCTTTCTTT.

The CDR3: CASSEGDSPNEQFF. CDR3 nucleotide sequence: TGTGCCAGCAGCGAGGGGGACAGCCCTAATGAGCAGTTCTTC. The genes are TRBV9 and TRBJ2-1; 7 bases map to TRBD1. Germline V gene data show CDR1 as SGDLS and CDR2 as YYNGEE. CDR3 length: 14 amino acids. Losses at the gene ends were 3 bases for V and 7 bases for J; bases not matched to a gene: 7.

The chain has TRBV2 and TRBJ2-1, with 9 bases fitting TRBD2. CDR1 and CDR2 (germline): SNHLY, FYNNEI. The CDR3 contains 13 residues. V was clipped by 4 bases and J by 7 bases; unmatched bases: 2. Written as DNA, the CDR3 is TGTGCCAGCAGTGCCCTAGCGGGAAATGAGCAGTTCTTC. The encoded protein is CASSALAGNEQFF. Supplemented by reference TRBV2 and TRBJ2-1, the full variable domain reads EPEVTQTPSHQVTQMGQEVILRCVPISNHLYFYWYRQILGQKVEFLVSFYNNEISEKSEIFDDQFSVERPDGSNFTLKIRSTKLEDSAMYFCASSALAGNEQFFGPGTRLTVL.

In regard to this clone: At one boundary the junction diverges from the germline segment, which might be a read error. The V call is TRBV11-2, the J call TRBJ2-7, with 7 bases matching TRBD1. Germline values: CDR1 SGHAT, CDR2 FQNNGV. This CDR3 contains 15 residues. The CDR3 nucleotides are TGTGCCAGCAGCGTAGACAGGGTCGTCTTCTACGAGCAGTACTTC. Protein: CASSVDRVVFYEQYF.